This entry describes one T cell receptor beta chain. The read falls 3 residues short of the CDR3 end, and the missing part is taken from the germline J gene. Germline CDR1 reads SGHRS; CDR2 reads YFSETQ. V lost 1 base and J 1 base, leaving 8 bases between the germline ends. This CDR3 comprises 14 residues. Produced via immunoSEQ multiplex PCR; TCRdb's table is partial and in-frame only. The profile covers about 35,000 clones, none occurring a single time. The source of the sample is a study of T cell clonality in common variable immunodeficiency. The clonotype comes from a person between 18 and 69 years old in good health. The V gene is TRBV5-1, the J gene TRBJ2-5; a possible D gene is TRBD2 (5 bases). The specimen was peripheral blood mononuclear cells. The CDR3 sequence: CASSLRGIQETQYF. The CDR3 bases that were read are TGCGCCAGCAGCTTGCGGGGTATCCAAGAGACC.